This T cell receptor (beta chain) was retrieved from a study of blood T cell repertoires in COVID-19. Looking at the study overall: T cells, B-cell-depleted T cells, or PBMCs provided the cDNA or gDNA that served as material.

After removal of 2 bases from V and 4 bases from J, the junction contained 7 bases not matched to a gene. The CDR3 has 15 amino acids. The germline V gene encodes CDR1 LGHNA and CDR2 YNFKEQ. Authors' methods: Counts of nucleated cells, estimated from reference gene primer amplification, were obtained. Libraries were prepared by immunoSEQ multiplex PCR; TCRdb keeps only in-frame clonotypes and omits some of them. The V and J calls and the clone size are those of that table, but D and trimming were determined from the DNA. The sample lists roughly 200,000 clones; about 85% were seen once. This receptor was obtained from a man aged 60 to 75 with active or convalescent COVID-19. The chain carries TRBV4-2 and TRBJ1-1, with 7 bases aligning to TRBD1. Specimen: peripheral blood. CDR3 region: CASSQPTGFRTEAFF. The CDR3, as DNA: TGTGCCAGCAGCCAACCGACAGGGTTTCGCACTGAAGCTTTCTTT.